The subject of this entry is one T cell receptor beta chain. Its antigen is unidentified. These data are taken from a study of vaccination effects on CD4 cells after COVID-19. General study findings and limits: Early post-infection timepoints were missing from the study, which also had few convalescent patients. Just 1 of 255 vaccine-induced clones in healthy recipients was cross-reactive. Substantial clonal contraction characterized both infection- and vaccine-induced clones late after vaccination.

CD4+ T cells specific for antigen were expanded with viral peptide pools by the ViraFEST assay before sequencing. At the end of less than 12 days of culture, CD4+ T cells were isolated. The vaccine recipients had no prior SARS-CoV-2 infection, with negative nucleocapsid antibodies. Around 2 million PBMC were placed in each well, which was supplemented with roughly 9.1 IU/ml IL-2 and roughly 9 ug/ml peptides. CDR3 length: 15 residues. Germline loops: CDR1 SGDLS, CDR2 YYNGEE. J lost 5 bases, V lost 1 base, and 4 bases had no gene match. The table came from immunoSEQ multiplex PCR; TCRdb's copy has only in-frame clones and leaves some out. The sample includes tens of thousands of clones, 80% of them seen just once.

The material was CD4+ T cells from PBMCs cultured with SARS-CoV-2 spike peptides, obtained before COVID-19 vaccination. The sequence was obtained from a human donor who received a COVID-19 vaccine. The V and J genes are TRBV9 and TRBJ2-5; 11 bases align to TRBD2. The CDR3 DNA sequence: TGTGCCAGCAGCGTAACTAGCGGGGGAGGGGAGACCCAGTACTTC. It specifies CASSVTSGGGETQYF.